The 17 T cell receptor beta chains presented below share a single source sample, sequenced in a study of yellow fever vaccine responses in identical twins. TCRdb reanalysed the RT-PCR reads using MiXCR and keeps one entry per CDR3 protein. The sample yields 11,000 to 15,000 distinct CDR3 sequences, around 85% seen once. Sample: T cells from blood (PBMCs), unsorted or a sorted subset (not recorded which), taken before or after yellow fever vaccination (not recorded which). These receptors were collected from a woman in her late teens or twenties who received the yellow fever vaccine.

The chain uses TRBV2 and TRBJ1-5; no clear D gene. CDR3 length: 13 amino acids. Trimming shortened V by 6 bases and J by 3 bases, and 9 bases separated the two germline ends. Germline-derived CDR1 and CDR2 are SNHLY and FYNNEI. The CDR3 coding sequence is TGTGCCAGCAGCCCGCCGTTCAATCAGCCCCAGCATTTT. It yields the protein CASSPPFNQPQHF.

The chain recombines TRBV25-1 with TRBJ2-1; D is unclear. CDR1 and CDR2 (germline): MGHDK, SYGVNS. V lost 3 bases, J lost 3 bases, and 0 bases lay in between. CDR3 length equals 11 residues. DNA for the CDR3: TGTGCCAGCAGTGACTACAATGAGCAGTTCTTC. It codes for CASSDYNEQFF.

The sample holds one count of this clonotype. J is TRBJ2-4 and V is TRBV11-1; D might be TRBD1 (5 bases). The CDR3 has 16 amino acids. The V gene's germline CDR1 is SGHAT and CDR2 FQDESV (reference sequence). The V and J ends lost 1 base and 0 bases respectively, with 10 bases between them. The CDR3 is CASSLGGQGAKNIQYF. The CDR3 DNA follows: TGTGCCAGCAGCTTAGGTGGGCAGGGAGCCAAAAACATTCAGTACTTC.

V is TRBV21-1 and J is TRBJ2-1; the table's D gene call, TRBD2, was not cross checked with the DNA. TRBV21-1 is a pseudogene. The CDR3 runs to 16 residues. The CDR3 spells CASSFVCSGGGNEQFF. The CDR3 DNA reads as TGTGCCAGCAGCTTTGTTTGTAGCGGGGGGGGTAATGAGCAGTTCTTC.

The J gene is TRBJ2-7, the V gene TRBV13; D is possibly TRBD1 or TRBD2 (5 bases each). The ends were cut back, 6 bases at V and 6 bases at J, with 15 bases in the middle. Looked up from germline, CDR1 is PRHDT and CDR2 is FYEKMQ (reference sequence). The CDR3 has 13 amino acids. CDR3 coding DNA: TGTGCCAGCAGGTCGCTGGGGACGGGCGAGCAGTACTTC. Protein sequence: CASRSLGTGEQYF.

J is TRBJ2-1 and V is TRBV18, with 13 positions matching TRBD2. CDR1 and CDR2 (germline): KGHSH, LQKENI. V lost 3 bases and J lost 4; bases outside the gene matches: 6. The CDR3 loop spans 17 amino acids. CDR3 bases: TGTGCCAGCTCACCCCTACTAGCGGGGGGGCCTTACAATGAGCAGTTCTTC. This translates into CASSPLLAGGPYNEQFF. Combining the CDR3 with reference TRBV18 and TRBJ2-1 gives the whole variable domain NAGVMQNPRHLVRRRGQEARLRCSPMKGHSHVYWYRQLPEEGLKFMVYLQKENIIDESGMPKERFSAEFPKEGPSILRIQQVVRGDSAAYFCASSPLLAGGPYNEQFFGPGTRLTVL.

The chain links TRBV11-2 to TRBJ2-1; TRBD2 matches at 8 bases. Per germline, CDR1 SGHAT and CDR2 FQNNGV. Trimming cost V 4 bases and J 0 bases; bases outside gene matches: 11. CDR3 size: 18 residues. CDR3 sequence: CASSSRVSGVSSYNEQFF. Here the CDR3 DNA reads TGTGCCAGCAGCTCGAGGGTTAGCGGGGTAAGCTCCTACAATGAGCAGTTCTTC.

The genes are TRBV7-3 and TRBJ2-7, with no clear D. V lost 2 bases and J 0 bases, leaving 11 bases between the germline ends. The CDR3 extends over 15 amino acids. Germline V gene data show CDR1 as SGHTA and CDR2 as FQGTGA. In nucleotides, the CDR3 is TGTGCCAGCAGCTTAGACGGACGGAGCTCCTACGAGCAGTACTTC. Amino acid sequence: CASSLDGRSSYEQYF.

This CDR3 is CASSRYRTDTQYF. CDR3 in DNA: TGTGCCAGCAGCAGGTATCGCACAGATACGCAGTATTTT. The chain links TRBV3-1 to TRBJ2-3; D ambiguous. V was trimmed by 5 bases and J by 1 base, leaving 7 bases between them. The length of the CDR3 is 13 residues. Germline V CDR1 and CDR2: LGHDT, YNNKEL (reference sequence).

The chain recombines TRBV10-3 with TRBJ2-5; 12 bases are shared with TRBD1. V dropped 5 bases and J dropped 4; count of bases not matched to a gene: 2. The CDR3 is 14 amino acids. Germline-derived CDR1 and CDR2 are ENHRY and SYGVKD. This chain's CDR3 is CAISRDRGRETQYF. CDR3 sequence (DNA): TGTGCCATCAGTAGGGACAGGGGGCGAGAGACCCAGTACTTC.

The CDR3 DNA follows: TGTGCCACCAGCCGCGATTTATCCTACGAGCAGTACGTC. It translates to CATSRDLSYEQYV. The chain uses TRBV15 and TRBJ2-7; D ambiguous. Germline-derived CDR1 and CDR2 are LNHNV and YYDKDF (reference sequence). Trimming removed 5 bases at V and 1 base at J, with 9 bases between. The CDR3 runs 13 residues.

The V gene is TRBV7-2, the J gene TRBJ1-5; tentatively, D is TRBD1 (5 bases). Trimming removed 1 base at V and 4 bases at J, with 8 bases between. In germline, CDR1 is SGHTA, CDR2 FQGNSA. The CDR3 contains 14 residues. The CDR3 sequence: CASSLGGRNQPQHF. The CDR3 DNA reads as TGTGCCAGCAGCTTAGGGGGGAGGAATCAGCCCCAGCATTTT.

The chain couples TRBV7-9 to TRBJ2-1, with 7 bases lining up with TRBD1. This CDR3 comprises 15 residues. In germline, CDR1 is SEHNR, CDR2 FQNEAQ (reference sequence). V gave up 2 bases and J gave up 5 bases; unmatched junction bases: 6. The CDR3 loop reads CASSLRGTDNNEQFF. The DNA of the CDR3 is TGTGCCAGCAGCTTAAGAGGGACAGATAACAATGAGCAGTTCTTC. Full variable domain (outside the CDR3, taken from reference TRBV7-9 and TRBJ2-1): DTGVSQNPRHKITKRGQNVTFRCDPISEHNRLYWYRQTLGQGPEFLTYFQNEAQLEKSRLLSDRFSAERPKGSFSTLEIQRTEQGDSAMYLCASSLRGTDNNEQFFGPGTRLTVL.

V is TRBV11-3 and J is TRBJ1-2; D is possibly TRBD1 (5 bases). The germline V gene has CDR1 SGHNT and CDR2 YENEEA. The V end was cut by 5 bases, the J end by 0 bases, with 13 bases between. This CDR3 contains 15 residues. The CDR3: CASSPRTTSNYGYTF. CDR3 bases: TGTGCCAGCAGCCCCCGGACAACCTCTAACTATGGCTACACCTTC. Full variable domain (missing parts from reference TRBV11-3 and TRBJ1-2): EAGVVQSPRYKIIEKKQPVAFWCNPISGHNTLYWYLQNLGQGPELLIRYENEEAVDDSQLPKDRFSAERLKGVDSTLKIQPAELGDSAVYLCASSPRTTSNYGYTFGSGTRLTVV.

J is TRBJ1-1 and V is TRBV29-1, with a tentative D call TRBD1 (5 bases). The V gene's germline CDR1 is SQVTM and CDR2 ANQGSEA. The germline V and J ends were trimmed by 7 bases and 4 bases, with 22 bases remaining between them. The CDR3 runs to 15 residues. The CDR3 loop reads CSAPKVGDRITEAFF. The CDR3 coding sequence is TGCAGCGCTCCCAAGGTGGGGGATCGTATCACTGAAGCTTTCTTT.

The chain uses TRBV20-1 and TRBJ2-7; D is ambiguous. The length of the CDR3 is 17 residues. The ends were cut back, 1 base at V and 0 bases at J, with 19 bases in the middle. Germline assignment: CDR1 DFQATT and CDR2 SNEGSKA (reference sequence). The CDR3 nucleotides read TGCAGTGCTAGAGTCCCCAGTTTCGGCGGAACCTCCTACGAGCAGTACTTC. Encoded protein: CSARVPSFGGTSYEQYF.

The chain employs TRBV6-1 and TRBJ1-5, with TRBD1 as a possible D gene (6 bases). The CDR3 runs 15 residues. Deletions cut 6 bases from V and 4 bases from J, with 16 bases between. Germline loops: CDR1 MNHNS, CDR2 SASEGT. CDR3 coding DNA: TGTGCCAGCAGGGGGGGCGGAGGGTCGAATCAGCCCCAGCATTTT. Its protein product is CASRGGGGSNQPQHF.